The subject of this entry is one T cell receptor beta chain. V lost 6 bases and J 2 bases, leaving 13 bases between the germline ends. Germline V gene lookup returns CDR1 SNHLY and CDR2 FYNNEI. This CDR3 is 14 amino acids long. Per the study methods: Estimated nucleated cell counts came from reference gene primer amplification. Libraries were prepared by immunoSEQ multiplex PCR; TCRdb keeps only in-frame clonotypes and omits some of them. That table gives V, J and clone size, and the DNA gave D and trimming. The sample shows about 110,000 clones, around 78% of them seen only once. This specimen comes from a study of blood T cell repertoires in COVID-19. At the level of the study: Both acute and convalescent COVID-19 samples were obtained from the United States, Italy and Spain. T cells, B-cell-depleted T cells, or PBMCs supplied cDNA or gDNA.

Followed longitudinally, the Seattle patients had been enrolled during active infection. The rearrangement joins TRBV2 to TRBJ2-5; D possibly corresponds to TRBD1 (6 bases). This TCR was recovered from an elderly man with COVID-19, enrolled during active disease. The sequencing sample was made of peripheral blood. The CDR3 loop is CASRFQGFQETQYF. CDR3 DNA: TGTGCCAGCAGATTCCAGGGGTTTCAAGAGACCCAGTACTTC.